This TCR beta chain came from a study of vaccination effects on CD4 cells after COVID-19. Study outcomes and limitations: Marked clonal contraction was seen late after vaccination (in both infection- and vaccine-induced clones).

V dropped 5 bases and J dropped 3 bases, with 19 bases sitting between them. Germline values: CDR1 LNHDA, CDR2 SQIVND (reference sequence). This CDR3 spans 17 amino acids. Antigen-specific CD4+ T cell clonotypes were called by their expansion after viral peptide-pool culture in ViraFEST. A 10-day culture period preceded the isolation of CD4+ T cells. Nucleocapsid antibody tests were negative, and the vaccine recipients had no prior SARS-CoV-2 infection. Measured with immunoSEQ multiplex PCR; TCRdb has only the in-frame clones, and not every one. The repertoire holds around 54,000 clones, with approximately 79% as singletons. As regards this clone: Its target is unknown.

The sample consisted of CD4+ T cells from PBMCs cultured with HCoV-229E spike peptides, taken before COVID-19 vaccination. V gene TRBV19 combines with J gene TRBJ2-2, with D possibly being TRBD1 (6 bases). This TCR derives from a human donor who received a COVID-19 vaccine. The CDR3 DNA sequence: TGTGCCAGTAGTCAACCAGCCGGGACATGGGACACCGGGGAGCTGTTTTTT. Its translation is CASSQPAGTWDTGELFF.